This T cell receptor (beta chain) was recovered during a study of patients and donors after allogeneic stem cell transplantation. TCRdb processed the RT-PCR reads anew with MiXCR; each CDR3 protein has one entry. This sample has 800,000 to 1,000,000 distinct CDR3 sequences; around 17% occur once, and the top ten carry approximately 5.9%. Germline V gives CDR1 LGHNA, CDR2 YSLEER. This CDR3 is 15 amino acids long. Trimming shortened V by 0 bases and J by 8 bases, and 16 bases separated the two germline ends. The source material was blood, either unsorted or a sorted T cell fraction (not recorded which). This receptor was obtained from a human donor who was either an allogeneic HSCT recipient or a stem cell or donor lymphocyte infusion donor (not recorded which). It is not recorded whose cells these are; they may come from a transplant donor. The chain couples TRBV4-3 to TRBJ1-2, with D possibly matching TRBD1 (5 bases). The CDR3 here is CASSQDRGSREGYTF. The CDR3 bases are TGCGCCAGCAGCCAAGATCGGGGCTCTCGGGAAGGCTACACCTTC.